The T cell receptor (beta chain) described here comes from a study of response to subunit inactivated influenza vaccine. Study observations and caveats: With each seasonal influenza vaccination, the authors suggested, few new T cells are recruited.

The table lists this clonotype with many counts. What it binds is unknown. Each CDR3 protein gets one entry after TCRdb re-called the RT-PCR reads with MiXCR. There are roughly 700,000 distinct CDR3 sequences in the sample; around 14% occur only once, and around 7% lies in the top ten. There are 14 residues in the CDR3. Germline values: CDR1 SQVTM, CDR2 ANQGSEA. Trimming stripped 5 bases from V and 3 bases from J, with 16 bases between. Specimen: PBMCs from blood, collected less than 15 days before vaccination. The genes are TRBV29-1 and TRBJ2-5; perhaps TRBD1 as D (6 bases). This receptor was obtained from a man aged 50 to 59 who received an inactivated influenza vaccine. The CDR3 here is CSVLGARGEETQYF. The CDR3 nucleotides read TGCAGCGTTCTGGGGGCCAGGGGTGAAGAGACCCAGTACTTC.